A selection of T cell receptor beta chains follows, all from one sample in a study of breast tumors, draining lymph nodes, adjacent tissues. TCRdb processed the multiplex PCR reads anew with MiXCR; each CDR3 protein has one entry. This sample has about 130,000 distinct CDR3 sequences, with nearly 20% found just once. The material sequenced was axillary lymph node tissue. The receptors come from a female donor with breast cancer. Some clones in this sample may be carry-over from other donors' samples. The CDR3 runs from the conserved cysteine through the conserved F or W. A D gene is named only where the DNA matches it firmly. A clone size is listed for some rows: how often the clone was seen (once, few, many), or a class if it is expanded.

V	D	J	size	length	DNA	CDR3
TRBV20-1	NA	TRBJ2-7	many	14	TGCAGTGCTAGAGACCAGGGGCGCCCCTACGAGCAGTACTTC	CSARDQGRPYEQYF
TRBV5-4	TRBD1	TRBJ2-2	many	15	TGTGCCAGCAGCTTGGGGGACAGACGCACCGGGGAGCTGTTTTTT	CASSLGDRRTGELFF
TRBV5-6	TRBD1	TRBJ2-2	NA	16	TGTGCCAGCGGTGCCTTGGGACAGGGGGACACCGGGGAGCTGTTTTTT	CASGALGQGDTGELFF
TRBV6-5	TRBD2	TRBJ2-7	many	15	TGTGCCAGCAGTCCGACTAGCGGGGGTGTATACGAGCAGTACTTC	CASSPTSGGVYEQYF
TRBV18	NA	TRBJ2-1	NA	14	TGTGCCAGCTCACCACCCGGACAGTACAATGAGCAGTTCTTC	CASSPPGQYNEQFF
TRBV6-5	NA	TRBJ2-3	many	14	TGTGCCAGCAGTGAACAGGCCTCCACAGATACGCAGTATTTT	CASSEQASTDTQYF
TRBV6-5	NA	TRBJ2-6	many	17	TGTGCCACGCTACGGGACGCGCCCATTTCTGGGGCCAACGTCCTGACTTTC	CATLRDAPISGANVLTF
TRBV4-1	TRBD1	TRBJ2-5	many	15	TGCGCCAGCAGCCAAATGGACAGGGAGGAAGAGACCCAGTACTTC	CASSQMDREEETQYF
TRBV18	TRBD2	TRBJ2-1	NA	14	TGTGCCAGCTCACAGGACGGGAGGCGTAATGAGCAGTTCTTC	CASSQDGRRNEQFF
TRBV7-3	NA	TRBJ2-2	many	12	TGTGCCAGCAGCCCGACAGTTGGGGAGCTGTTTTTT	CASSPTVGELFF
TRBV6-1	TRBD2	TRBJ2-3	few	15	TGTGCCAGCAGTTCTAGACGGGAGGGTCAAGATACGCAGTATTTT	CASSSRREGQDTQYF
TRBV3-1	NA	TRBJ2-2	many	16	TGTGCCAGCAGCCTATCACCCCAAGCCAACACCGGGGAGCTGTTTTTT	CASSLSPQANTGELFF
TRBV5-1	TRBD2	TRBJ2-5	many	15	TGCGCCAGCAGCCGAGGGACTAGCGGCCAAGAGACCCAGTACTTC	CASSRGTSGQETQYF
TRBV19	NA	TRBJ2-6	many	15	TGTGCCAGTAGTATCACAGGGCCTGGGGCCAACGTCCTGACTTTC	CASSITGPGANVLTF
TRBV24-1	TRBD2	TRBJ2-1	many	17	TGTGCCACCAGTGATTTCGGGACTAGCGGGGGGGCCAGCGAGCAGTTCTTC	CATSDFGTSGGASEQFF
TRBV7-2	TRBD2	TRBJ2-2	many	14	TGTGCCAGCAGCCGGGGACTAAGGAACGGGGAGCTGTTTTTT	CASSRGLRNGELFF
TRBV3-1	NA	TRBJ2-2	few	12	TGTGCCAGCAGCCCGGACGGCGGGGAGCTGTTTTTT	CASSPDGGELFF
TRBV18	TRBD2	TRBJ2-1	few	14	TGTGCCAGCTCACCGGGGTCGGGGGGCAATGAGCAGTTCTTC	CASSPGSGGNEQFF
TRBV7-6	TRBD2	TRBJ2-5	many	14	TGTGCCAGCAGCTTAACTAGCGGGGGTGAGACCCAGTACTTC	CASSLTSGGETQYF
TRBV9	NA	TRBJ1-3	many	13	TGTGCCAGCCAACGGACCTCCGGAAACACCATATATTTT	CASQRTSGNTIYF
TRBV18	NA	TRBJ1-5	NA	13	TGTGCCAGCCCCCGCAGGGTGGGGCAGCCCCAGCATTTT	CASPRRVGQPQHF
TRBV20-1	TRBD2	TRBJ2-3	many	14	TGCAGTGCAGGACTAGCGGGGAGCACAGATACGCAGTATTTT	CSAGLAGSTDTQYF
TRBV2	TRBD1	TRBJ2-1	many	13	TGTGCCAGCAGGGACCGGGACAGGGGCCGTCAGTTCTTC	CASRDRDRGRQFF
TRBV20-1	NA	TRBJ2-5	many	13	TGCAGTGCGCCCGGGACTTACCAAGAGACCCAGTACTTC	CSAPGTYQETQYF
TRBV9	TRBD2	TRBJ2-1	many	16	TGTGCCAGCAGCGTAGCGCGGGGGAGCTCCTACAATGAGCAGTTCTTC	CASSVARGSSYNEQFF
TRBV2	NA	TRBJ1-4	many	13	TGTGCCAGCAGTTTAGATACCAATGAAAAACTGTTTTTT	CASSLDTNEKLFF
TRBV14	NA	TRBJ1-4	many	14	TGTGCCAGCAGCCTCCGCCGGACTAATGAAAAACTGTTTTTT	CASSLRRTNEKLFF
TRBV19	TRBD2	TRBJ2-5	few	13	TGTGCCAGCCAGCGGGGGCCCCAAGAGACCCAGTACTTC	CASQRGPQETQYF
TRBV20-1	NA	TRBJ2-6	many	16	TGCAGTGCTAGAGAAAGGGGGGGCTCTGGGGCCAACGTCCTGACTTTC	CSARERGGSGANVLTF